This entry lists 31 T cell receptor beta chains sequenced from one sample in a study of T-cell memory formation after mild COVID-19. Each CDR3 protein is one row after TCRdb ran MiXCR on the 5' RACE reads. Of hundreds of thousands of distinct CDR3 sequences in the sample, approximately 16% were seen once. Source material: PBMCs or a T cell subset sorted from them (not recorded which). Source of these receptors: a young man who had mild COVID-19 (a few samples of this study predate the infection). Cell type and time point are not known.

This clonotype was seen more than once but under ten times. The chain joins TRBV5-6 to TRBJ1-4; 10 positions agree with TRBD1. Trimming cost V 4 bases and J 5 bases; bases outside gene matches: 8. CDR3 length: 16 residues. Germline V gene lookup returns CDR1 SGHDT and CDR2 YYEEEE. CDR3 sequence reads: CASSRTPGQGNEKLFF. CDR3 sequence (DNA): TGTGCCAGCAGCCGCACCCCGGGACAGGGGAATGAAAAACTGTTTTTT.

This clonotype has only a few counts. V and J are TRBV7-2 and TRBJ2-3; D unclear. Germline-derived CDR1 and CDR2 are SGHTA and FQGNSA. V was pared by 0 bases and J by 6 bases, with 10 bases between. There are 14 residues in the CDR3. The CDR3 is CASSLAQVSDTQYF. The CDR3 DNA reads as TGTGCCAGCAGCTTAGCGCAGGTGTCGGATACGCAGTATTTT.

The CDR3 protein is CASSHENPSGFFTDTQYF. CDR3 coding DNA: TGTGCCAGCAGCCATGAAAACCCTAGCGGTTTCTTCACAGATACGCAGTATTTT. The gene calls are TRBV4-2 and TRBJ2-3, with 7 bases aligning to TRBD2. The CDR3 is 18 residues long. In germline, CDR1 is LGHNA, CDR2 YNFKEQ. Unmatched junction bases numbered 14, after V lost 3 bases and J lost 2 bases.

This rearrangement joins TRBV7-3 to TRBJ2-7; 9 bases are shared with TRBD2. This CDR3 is 14 amino acids long. The germline CDR1 and CDR2 sequences are SGHTA and FQGTGA. The J segment lost 4 bases and the V segment lost 3 bases, leaving 4 bases of the junction unmatched. CDR3 residues: CASSLAGGKYEQYV. The CDR3 coding sequence is TGTGCCAGCAGCTTGGCGGGGGGGAAGTACGAGCAGTACGTC.

This clonotype was seen a handful of times. The chain carries TRBV7-2 and TRBJ2-7, with 8 bases lining up with TRBD1. The CDR3 extends over 13 amino acids. With V trimmed by 5 bases and J by 4 bases, 4 bases remained unmatched. In germline, CDR1 is SGHTA, CDR2 FQGNSA. The DNA of the CDR3 is TGTGCCAGCAGCATCGGGACAGGATACGAGCAGTACGTC. Amino acids: CASSIGTGYEQYV.

This clonotype was found a few times. The chain combines TRBV7-9 with TRBJ2-5, with TRBD2 as a possible D gene (6 bases). The CDR3 sequence is 15 residues long. Germline CDR1 SEHNR, CDR2 FQNEAQ (reference sequence). V lost 1 base and J 2 bases, leaving 11 bases between the germline ends. CDR3 sequence reads: CASSLGRGNQETQYF. CDR3 coding DNA: TGTGCCAGCAGCTTAGGCCGGGGGAATCAAGAGACCCAGTACTTC.

This chain links TRBV6-2 or TRBV6-3 with TRBJ2-2, with D hard to call. The CDR3 sequence is 13 residues long. Between the trimmed V and J ends, which lost 7 bases and 2 bases, there was a span of 8 bases. CDR1 is MNHEY, CDR2 SVGEGT, per germline. CDR3 sequence: CASKSVNTGELFF. CDR3 sequence (DNA): TGTGCCAGCAAGTCCGTCAACACCGGGGAGCTGTTTTTT.

This chain uses TRBV7-2 with TRBJ2-1, with 8 bases that match TRBD2. This CDR3 region has 16 residues. V dropped 5 bases and J dropped 5; count of bases not matched to a gene: 11. The germline V gene has CDR1 SGHTA and CDR2 FQGNSA. The CDR3 DNA sequence: TGTGCCAGCAGCCGAGCGTTGGTAGCGGGGAACAATGAGCAGTTCTTC. Translated, it gives CASSRALVAGNNEQFF.

In its sample, this clonotype was seen a few times. In DNA form, the CDR3 reads TGCAGTGCTAGACACGCTACAGGAAACACTGAAGCTTTCTTT. It codes for CSARHATGNTEAFF. The chain couples TRBV20-1 to TRBJ1-1; perhaps TRBD1 as D (5 bases). Germline values: CDR1 DFQATT, CDR2 SNEGSKA (reference sequence). CDR3 length equals 14 residues. The V end was cut by 2 bases, the J end by 2 bases, with 12 bases between.

The table lists this clonotype with a few counts. The chain carries TRBV20-1 and TRBJ1-1, with D perhaps TRBD1 (5 bases). CDR3 length equals 13 residues. Germline values: CDR1 DFQATT, CDR2 SNEGSKA (reference sequence). The V and J ends lost 3 bases and 3 bases respectively, with 11 bases between them. DNA for the CDR3: TGCAGTGCTAGGGGACTTTGGGACACTGAAGCTTTCTTT. This sequence encodes CSARGLWDTEAFF.

This chain connects TRBV5-1 to TRBJ2-7, with D possibly being TRBD1 (6 bases). Per germline, CDR1 SGHRS and CDR2 YFSETQ. Trimming cost V 2 bases and J 6 bases, with 12 bases left between them. This CDR3 spans 13 amino acids. CDR3 sequence reads: CASSFVGGPEQYF. In nucleotides, the CDR3 is TGCGCCAGCAGCTTTGTTGGGGGCCCCGAGCAGTACTTC. Based on the CDR3 plus reference TRBV5-1 and TRBJ2-7, the full variable domain is KAGVTQTPRYLIKTRGQQVTLSCSPISGHRSVSWYQQTPGQGLQFLFEYFSETQRNKGNFPGRFSGRQFSNSRSEMNVSTLELGDSALYLCASSFVGGPEQYFGPGTRLTVT.

This clonotype was picked up a small number of times. The CDR3 DNA sequence: TGTGCCAGCAGTCAACAGGGTACACGTGAAGCTTTCTTT. Protein product: CASSQQGTREAFF. The chain recombines TRBV6-5 with TRBJ1-1; maybe TRBD1 (6 bases). This CDR3 is 13 amino acids long. The germline V gene has CDR1 MNHEY and CDR2 SVGAGI. V lost 5 bases to trimming and J lost 7 bases, with 14 bases between them.

This clonotype came up a few times. The V and J genes are TRBV14 and TRBJ2-5, with TRBD2 as a possible D gene (5 bases). Germline V gene data show CDR1 as SGHDN and CDR2 as FVKESK. Trimming left V 4 bases short and J 7 bases short, with 16 bases between. This CDR3 is 14 amino acids long. This chain's CDR3 is CASSPNLAPGTQYF. CDR3 nucleotides: TGTGCCAGCAGCCCCAATCTAGCTCCGGGGACCCAGTACTTC.

J is TRBJ2-2 and V is TRBV4-1, with 7 bases lining up with TRBD1. The CDR3 runs to 15 residues. The germline V gene encodes CDR1 MGHRA and CDR2 YSYEKL. J lost 3 bases, V lost 1 base, and 2 bases had no gene match. The DNA of the CDR3 is TGCGCCAGCAGCCAAGCAGGGGGAGACACCGGGGAGCTGTTTTTT. Protein sequence: CASSQAGGDTGELFF.

This clonotype has only a few counts. This rearrangement joins TRBV20-1 to TRBJ2-5; a possible D gene is TRBD1 (5 bases). Trimming removed 2 bases at V and 5 bases at J, with 15 bases between. The CDR3 is 14 residues long. Per germline, CDR1 DFQATT and CDR2 SNEGSKA (reference sequence). Written as DNA, the CDR3 is TGCAGTGCTAGAAGCACCAGGGCGTTGGAGACCCAGTACTTC. Translated: CSARSTRALETQYF.

The rearrangement joins TRBV7-9 to TRBJ2-5, with a tentative D call TRBD2 (5 bases). Germline assignment: CDR1 SEHNR and CDR2 FQNEAQ (reference sequence). The germline V and J ends were trimmed by 5 bases and 3 bases, with 10 bases remaining between them. The CDR3 extends over 13 amino acids. As DNA, the CDR3 is TGTGCCAGCAGCCCGACTATAGAAGAGACCCAGTACTTC. Protein product: CASSPTIEETQYF.

This chain connects TRBV20-1 to TRBJ2-7; possibly TRBD2 for D (6 bases). The CDR3 has 14 amino acids. Germline V gene lookup returns CDR1 DFQATT and CDR2 SNEGSKA (reference sequence). CDR3 sequence: CSPRAGPSSYEQYV. The CDR3 region has the DNA TGCAGCCCCCGGGCGGGGCCCAGCTCCTACGAGCAGTACGTC.

This clonotype was seen only a few times. The chain links TRBV20-1 to TRBJ2-7; D is possibly TRBD1 (5 bases). This CDR3 region has 16 residues. Germline V CDR1 and CDR2: DFQATT, SNEGSKA (reference sequence). Trimming removed 1 base at V and 5 bases at J, with 21 bases between. In nucleotides, the CDR3 is TGCAGTGCTAGAGGTAGTCTGGACCAGGGTATTCACGAGCAGTACTTC. Protein sequence: CSARGSLDQGIHEQYF.

A few counts support this clonotype. The chain couples TRBV7-2 to TRBJ1-3, with D possibly TRBD1 on 5 matching bases. V gave up 2 bases and J gave up 8 bases, with 16 bases separating them. The CDR3 spans 15 residues. CDR1 is SGHTA, CDR2 FQGNSA, per germline. CDR3 coding DNA: TGTGCCAGCAGCTTAACCGCCGCGGGGGGAGACACCATATATTTT. Translating it yields CASSLTAAGGDTIYF.

This clonotype came up many times. The chain combines TRBV10-3 with TRBJ1-5, with TRBD1 matching 7 bases. Germline values: CDR1 ENHRY, CDR2 SYGVKD. This CDR3 has 14 amino acids. V gave up 2 bases and J gave up 6 bases; unmatched junction bases: 4. This CDR3 is CAISEDRESQPQHF. CDR3 coding DNA: TGTGCCATCAGTGAGGACAGGGAGAGTCAGCCCCAGCATTTT.

The chain has TRBV5-6 and TRBJ1-6; perhaps TRBD1 as D (6 bases). This CDR3 is built from 15 residues. V lost 2 bases and J 7 bases, leaving 13 bases between the germline ends. Germline V lookup: CDR1 SGHDT, CDR2 YYEEEE. The CDR3 bases are TGTGCCAGCAGCTTCGACCAGGGGAGGAATTCACCCCTCCACTTT. It codes for CASSFDQGRNSPLHF. Complete variable domain (other parts from reference TRBV5-6 and TRBJ1-6): DAGVTQSPTHLIKTRGQQVTLRCSPKSGHDTVSWYQQALGQGPQFIFQYYEEEERQRGNFPDRFSGHQFPNYSSELNVNALLLGDSALYLCASSFDQGRNSPLHFGNGTRLTVT.

This clonotype appeared a few times. The gene calls are TRBV4-2 and TRBJ2-2; tentatively, D is TRBD1 (6 bases). The germline V and J ends were trimmed by 2 bases and 6 bases, with 13 bases remaining between them. The germline CDR1 and CDR2 sequences are LGHNA and YNFKEQ. This CDR3 contains 15 residues. CDR3 in DNA: TGTGCCAGCAGCCAACCCAAGGGGGAATCCGGGGAGCTGTTTTTT. This translates into CASSQPKGESGELFF.

This chain uses TRBV5-1 with TRBJ2-3; 7 nucleotides agree with TRBD2. The CDR3 spans 15 residues. V shed 0 bases, J shed 6 bases, and the junction held 7 bases outside the gene matches. In germline, CDR1 is SGHRS, CDR2 YFSETQ. This CDR3 reads CASSLAGQTSDTQYF. For the CDR3, the DNA is TGCGCCAGCAGCTTGGCGGGTCAGACTAGCGATACGCAGTATTTT.

The V gene is TRBV6-1, the J gene TRBJ2-3, with TRBD1 as a possible D gene (6 bases). The ends were cut back, 0 bases at V and 4 bases at J, with 29 bases in the middle. Germline V gene sequence: CDR1 MNHNS, CDR2 SASEGT. There are 21 residues in the CDR3. The CDR3 DNA follows: TGTGCCAGCAGTGAAGCTTTAGACGTCGCAGGGGTGACTTCCGAGGCAGATACGCAGTATTTT. Translated: CASSEALDVAGVTSEADTQYF.

This CDR3 reads CASSHLAGASTDTQYF. The CDR3 nucleotides are TGCGCCAGCAGCCACCTCGCCGGGGCCAGCACAGATACGCAGTATTTT. The V gene is TRBV4-3, the J gene TRBJ2-3; D may correspond to TRBD1 or TRBD2 (5 bases each). The CDR3 spans 16 residues. V was shortened by 3 bases and J by 0 bases, with 13 bases between the two germline ends. Germline V CDR1 and CDR2: LGHNA, YSLEER.

A few counts support this clonotype. The chain employs TRBV20-1 and TRBJ2-5, with 10 nucleotides matching TRBD1. This CDR3 has 15 residues. V dropped 6 bases and J dropped 7; count of bases not matched to a gene: 14. Per germline, CDR1 DFQATT and CDR2 SNEGSKA (reference sequence). CDR3 bases: TGCAGTGCCCCTTTAAGGACAGGGGGTGTCGGGACCCAGTACTTC. Encoded protein: CSAPLRTGGVGTQYF.

This clonotype has only a few counts. V usage is TRBV11-2 and J usage is TRBJ1-1, with TRBD1 as a possible D gene (6 bases). There are 16 residues in the CDR3. The germline CDR1 and CDR2 sequences are SGHAT and FQNNGV. V was cut by 2 bases and J by 0 bases, with 13 bases left in between. This CDR3 reads CASSLTGNSLNTEAFF. In DNA form, the CDR3 reads TGTGCCAGCAGCTTAACAGGGAATAGCTTGAACACTGAAGCTTTCTTT.

This clonotype was seen ten or more times. V usage is TRBV6-5 and J usage is TRBJ2-3; no definite D call. The CDR3 spans 12 residues. In germline, CDR1 is MNHEY, CDR2 SVGAGI. V was pared by 4 bases and J by 3 bases, with 5 bases between. CDR3 coding DNA: TGTGCCAGCAGTTCCTGGACAGATACGCAGTATTTT. It yields the protein CASSSWTDTQYF.

A few counts support this clonotype. The chain links TRBV6-5 to TRBJ2-2; D is unresolved. The ends were cut back, 6 bases at V and 3 bases at J, with 14 bases in the middle. CDR1 is MNHEY and CDR2 is SVGAGI in the germline V gene. There are 15 residues in the CDR3. The CDR3, as DNA: TGTGCCAGCAGATTTTACCAGGCTTACACCGGGGAGCTGTTTTTT. Its protein is CASRFYQAYTGELFF.

The V call is TRBV9, the J call TRBJ1-2, with D perhaps matching TRBD1 (5 bases). Trimming left V 0 bases short and J 2 bases short, with 8 bases between. Germline V gene lookup returns CDR1 SGDLS and CDR2 YYNGEE. The CDR3 has 14 amino acids. CDR3 protein: CASSVAGQNYGYTF. CDR3 sequence (DNA): TGTGCCAGCAGCGTAGCAGGGCAGAACTATGGCTACACCTTC. Variable domain in full (rest from reference TRBV9 and TRBJ1-2): DSGVTQTPKHLITATGQRVTLRCSPRSGDLSVYWYQQSLDQGLQFLIQYYNGEERAKGNILERFSAQQFPDLHSELNLSSLELGDSALYFCASSVAGQNYGYTFGSGTRLTVV.

This chain joins TRBV7-8 and TRBJ2-1; 13 positions agree with TRBD2. CDR1 and CDR2 from the germline V gene are SGHVS and FQNEAQ. CDR3 length: 17 residues. V was clipped by 4 bases and J by 8 bases; unmatched bases: 11. In DNA form, the CDR3 reads TGTGCCAGCAGCTCGAGCGGACTAGCGGGAGCAAGGGATGAGCAGTTCTTC. Translating it yields CASSSSGLAGARDEQFF.